Listed below are T cell receptor beta chains from one sample, sequenced in a study of breast tumors, draining lymph nodes, adjacent tissues. TCRdb re-called the multiplex PCR reads through MiXCR, storing one row per CDR3 protein. The top ten clones hold roughly 3.8% of a sample with fewer than 200,000 distinct CDR3 sequences, 33% of them seen once. The specimen was axillary lymph node tissue. These receptors were collected from a female donor with breast cancer. Some clones in this sample may be carry-over from other donors' samples. The CDR3 runs from the conserved cysteine through the conserved F or W. A D gene is named only where the DNA matches it firmly. Not all rows give a size; the values are once, few, many and, for expanded clones, a class.

clone_size: -; j_call: TRBJ1-5; d_call: -; v_call: TRBV28; cdr3_nt: TGTGCCAGCAGTAACGCCGCGGAGGGCCGATATCAGCCCCAGCATTTT; cdr3_aa: CASSNAAEGRYQPQHF
clone_size: many; j_call: TRBJ2-4; d_call: -; v_call: TRBV10-2; cdr3_nt: TGCGCCAGCAGAGGCCTTAACCCGAACATTCAGTACTTC; cdr3_aa: CASRGLNPNIQYF
clone_size: many; j_call: TRBJ2-3; d_call: -; v_call: TRBV20-1; cdr3_nt: TGCAGTGCTAGATCCCCCGGGGGTCGCACAGATACGCAGTATTTT; cdr3_aa: CSARSPGGRTDTQYF
clone_size: many; j_call: TRBJ2-2; d_call: -; v_call: TRBV19; cdr3_nt: TGTGCCAGTACTACCCTCTCAACAGGGAAGGGTCTAGCGGCGAACACCGGGGAGCTGTTTTTT; cdr3_aa: CASTTLSTGKGLAANTGELFF
clone_size: many; j_call: TRBJ1-2; d_call: -; v_call: TRBV9; cdr3_nt: TGTGCCAGCAGCGTAGCTGACCGAGGAGGCTATGGCTACACCTTC; cdr3_aa: CASSVADRGGYGYTF
clone_size: once; j_call: TRBJ1-1; d_call: -; v_call: TRBV30; cdr3_nt: TGTGCCTTGACCTCCCCATGGGGGAACACTGAAGCTTTCTTT; cdr3_aa: CALTSPWGNTEAFF
clone_size: many; j_call: TRBJ1-6; d_call: -; v_call: TRBV27; cdr3_nt: TGTGCCAGCAGTTTAATCTCGGGACTGAATTTTTCACCCCTCCACTTT; cdr3_aa: CASSLISGLNFSPLHF
clone_size: many; j_call: TRBJ2-3; d_call: TRBD2; v_call: TRBV5-1; cdr3_nt: TGCGCCAGCAGCCGATTGACTAGCGGGGGGAACACAGATACGCAGTATTTT; cdr3_aa: CASSRLTSGGNTDTQYF
clone_size: many; j_call: TRBJ1-2; d_call: -; v_call: TRBV5-1; cdr3_nt: TGCGCCAGCAGCTTGGAGGGGACTAACTATGGCTACACCTTC; cdr3_aa: CASSLEGTNYGYTF
clone_size: -; j_call: TRBJ2-3; d_call: -; v_call: TRBV10-3; cdr3_nt: TGTGCCATCAGTGCTAGTAGAGATACGCAGTATTTT; cdr3_aa: CAISASRDTQYF
clone_size: many; j_call: TRBJ2-5; d_call: -; v_call: TRBV7-9; cdr3_nt: TGTGCCAGCTCCCTTCTCGGGACCCCTGCGAGAGGAGAGCCCCAGTACTTC; cdr3_aa: CASSLLGTPARGEPQYF
clone_size: many; j_call: TRBJ2-5; d_call: TRBD1; v_call: TRBV10-2; cdr3_nt: TGCGCCACGACAGGGATTGAGACCCAGTACTTC; cdr3_aa: CATTGIETQYF
clone_size: many; j_call: TRBJ2-2; d_call: -; v_call: TRBV3-1; cdr3_nt: TGTGCCAGCAGCCTTCGGGGGAGCGGGGAGCTGTTTTTT; cdr3_aa: CASSLRGSGELFF
clone_size: -; j_call: TRBJ2-5; d_call: TRBD2; v_call: TRBV7-9; cdr3_nt: TGTGCCAGCAGCTTGGACCCAGGGACTAGCTATGAGACCCCGTACTTC; cdr3_aa: CASSLDPGTSYETPYF
clone_size: many; j_call: TRBJ2-3; d_call: -; v_call: TRBV12-3/TRBV12-4; cdr3_nt: TGTGCCAGCAGTTTTAGGGGAGGAGGAGATACGCAGTATTTT; cdr3_aa: CASSFRGGGDTQYF
clone_size: -; j_call: TRBJ2-7; d_call: TRBD1; v_call: TRBV7-2; cdr3_nt: TGTGCCAGCAGCTTAGCGGGACAGGGACACCACGAGCAGCACTTC; cdr3_aa: CASSLAGQGHHEQHF
clone_size: -; j_call: TRBJ2-1; d_call: TRBD2; v_call: TRBV7-6; cdr3_nt: TGTGCCAGCAGCTTATTGGCTAGCGGTTACAATGAGCAGTTCTTC; cdr3_aa: CASSLLASGYNEQFF
clone_size: few; j_call: TRBJ1-2; d_call: -; v_call: TRBV6-5; cdr3_nt: TGTGCCACCGGGCCGGGGGACTGGCAAATAATCTATGGCTACACCTTC; cdr3_aa: CATGPGDWQIIYGYTF
clone_size: -; j_call: TRBJ2-7; d_call: -; v_call: TRBV25-1; cdr3_nt: TGTGCCAGCAGTGCTAGAGCCGGACCGACCTCCCGGGACTCCGTGGGGCAGTACTTC; cdr3_aa: CASSARAGPTSRDSVGQYF
clone_size: -; j_call: TRBJ1-2; d_call: TRBD1; v_call: TRBV19; cdr3_nt: TGTGCCACCCGAACAACAGGGGGCGGGGGCTACACCTTC; cdr3_aa: CATRTTGGGGYTF
clone_size: many; j_call: TRBJ2-5; d_call: TRBD2; v_call: TRBV2; cdr3_nt: TGTGCCAGCAGTGTGGGACTAGTAATGGTGGAGACCCAGTACTTC; cdr3_aa: CASSVGLVMVETQYF
clone_size: few; j_call: TRBJ1-1; d_call: -; v_call: TRBV7-9; cdr3_nt: TGTGCCAGCAGCTTAGGACGGGGGATTCGGACTGAAGCTCTCTTT; cdr3_aa: CASSLGRGIRTEALF